This T cell receptor beta chain was recovered during a study of CXCR3-negative and CXCR3-positive naive CD8 T cells. Study information: The TRB read total, about 130 million, broke down to about 1.5 +/- 0.3 million reads per library.

CD8+ T cell subsets were each sorted in triplicate, about 310,000 cells apiece. CD45RO-CCR7+CD27+CD95- characterized naive CD8+ T cells. Study-level results: For memory CD8+ cells diversity was much lower, but both naive subsets had comparably high diversity. CXCR3-positive naive cells had more hydrophobic TRB CDR3s than CXCR3-negative naive cells.

A remark on this clonotype: Its antigen is currently unknown.

It was by 5' RACE with UMI labels that the TRB cDNA libraries were prepared. One entry per CDR3 protein, without DNA, is what TCRdb gives after re-calling the 5' RACE reads. The sample totals over 95,000 distinct CDR3 sequences. The germline CDR1 and CDR2 sequences are LGHNA and YNFKEQ. CDR3 length: 14 residues. This receptor was obtained from a human donor in good health. Some clones in this sample may be carry-over from other donors' samples. This chain connects TRBV4-2 to TRBJ2-7. Sequencing used naive CXCR3+ CD8+ T cells from blood. Subset of the sample: CD45RO-CCR7+CD27+CD95- naive CD8+ T cells expressing CXCR3 (TNR3+). The chain's CDR3 is CASSQAGPAYEQYF.